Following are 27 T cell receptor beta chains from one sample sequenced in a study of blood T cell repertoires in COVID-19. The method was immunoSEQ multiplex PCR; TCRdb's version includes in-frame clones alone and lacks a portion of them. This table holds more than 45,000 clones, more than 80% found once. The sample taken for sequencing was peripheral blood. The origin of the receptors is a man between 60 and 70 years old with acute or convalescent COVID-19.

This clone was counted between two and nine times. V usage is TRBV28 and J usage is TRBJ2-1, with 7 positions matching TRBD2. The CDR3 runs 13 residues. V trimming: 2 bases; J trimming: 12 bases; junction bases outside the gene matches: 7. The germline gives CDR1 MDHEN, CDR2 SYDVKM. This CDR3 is CASSLPPGGRQFF. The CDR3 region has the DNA TGTGCCAGCAGTTTACCCCCGGGGGGACGGCAGTTCTTC.

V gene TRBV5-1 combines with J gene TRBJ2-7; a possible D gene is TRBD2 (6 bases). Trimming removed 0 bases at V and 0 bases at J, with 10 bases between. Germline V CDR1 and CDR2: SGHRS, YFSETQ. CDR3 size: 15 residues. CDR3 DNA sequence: TGCGCCAGCAGCTTGGGCGGGACCAGCTCCTACGAGCAGTACTTC. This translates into CASSLGGTSSYEQYF.

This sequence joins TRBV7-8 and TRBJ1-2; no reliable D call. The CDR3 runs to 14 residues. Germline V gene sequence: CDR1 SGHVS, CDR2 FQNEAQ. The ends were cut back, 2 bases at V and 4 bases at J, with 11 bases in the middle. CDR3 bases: TGTGCCAGCAGCTTATCCCCCAGCGTCTATGGCTACACCTTC. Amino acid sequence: CASSLSPSVYGYTF.

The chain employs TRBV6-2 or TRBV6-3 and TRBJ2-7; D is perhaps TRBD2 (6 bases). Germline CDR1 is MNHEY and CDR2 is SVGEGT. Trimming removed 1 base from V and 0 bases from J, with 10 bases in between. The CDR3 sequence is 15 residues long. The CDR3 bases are TGTGCCAGCAGTTACTTGGGGGGATACTCCTACGAGCAGTACTTC. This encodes CASSYLGGYSYEQYF.

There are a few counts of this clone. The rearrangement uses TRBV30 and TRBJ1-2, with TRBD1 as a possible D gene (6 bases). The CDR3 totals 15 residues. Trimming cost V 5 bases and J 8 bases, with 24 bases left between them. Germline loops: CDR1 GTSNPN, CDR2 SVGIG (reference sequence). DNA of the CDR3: TGTGCCTGGGGTCCTCTTACGGGGGGCGAAGGCGGCTACACCTTC. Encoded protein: CAWGPLTGGEGGYTF.

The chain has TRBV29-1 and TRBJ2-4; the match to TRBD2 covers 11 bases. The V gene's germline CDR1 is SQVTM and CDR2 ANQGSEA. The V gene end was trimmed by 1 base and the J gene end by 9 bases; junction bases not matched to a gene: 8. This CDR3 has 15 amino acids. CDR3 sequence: CSVEAIAGGPIIQYF. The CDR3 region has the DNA TGCAGCGTTGAAGCAATAGCGGGAGGGCCGATCATTCAGTACTTC.

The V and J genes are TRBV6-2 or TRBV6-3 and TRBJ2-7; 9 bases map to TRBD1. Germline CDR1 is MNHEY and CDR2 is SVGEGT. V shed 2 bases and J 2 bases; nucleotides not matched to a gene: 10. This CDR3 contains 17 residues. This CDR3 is CASSYATGQGNTYEQYF. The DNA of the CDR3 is TGTGCCAGCAGTTACGCGACCGGACAGGGGAACACCTACGAGCAGTACTTC.

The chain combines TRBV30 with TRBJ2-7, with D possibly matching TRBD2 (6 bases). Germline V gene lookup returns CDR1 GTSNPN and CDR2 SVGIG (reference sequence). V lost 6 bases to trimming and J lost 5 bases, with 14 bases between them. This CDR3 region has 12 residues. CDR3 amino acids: CACSPIADEQYF. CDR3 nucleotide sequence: TGTGCCTGTTCCCCTATAGCGGACGAGCAGTACTTC.

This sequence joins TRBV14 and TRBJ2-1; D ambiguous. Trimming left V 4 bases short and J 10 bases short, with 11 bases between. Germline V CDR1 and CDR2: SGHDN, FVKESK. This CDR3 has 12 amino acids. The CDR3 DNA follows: TGTGCCAGCAGCCTAACGCGGAACGAGCAGTTCTTC. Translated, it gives CASSLTRNEQFF.

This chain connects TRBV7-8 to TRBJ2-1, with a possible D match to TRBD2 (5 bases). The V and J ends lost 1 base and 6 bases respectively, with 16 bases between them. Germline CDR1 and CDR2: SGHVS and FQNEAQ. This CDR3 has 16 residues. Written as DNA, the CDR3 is TGTGCCAGCAGCTTAGTGATCCTAGCTACCACCAATGAGCAGTTCTTC. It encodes CASSLVILATTNEQFF.

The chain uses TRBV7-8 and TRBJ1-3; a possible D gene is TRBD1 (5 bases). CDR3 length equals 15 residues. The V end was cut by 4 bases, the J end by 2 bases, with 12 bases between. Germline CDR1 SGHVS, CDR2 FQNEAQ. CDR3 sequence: CASSSNRQTGNTIYF. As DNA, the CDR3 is TGTGCCAGCAGCTCGAACAGGCAAACTGGAAACACCATATATTTT.

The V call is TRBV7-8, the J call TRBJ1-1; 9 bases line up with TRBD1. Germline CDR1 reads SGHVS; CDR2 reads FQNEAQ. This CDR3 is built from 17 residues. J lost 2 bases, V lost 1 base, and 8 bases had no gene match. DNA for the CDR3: TGTGCCAGCAGCTTAGGGGTTGGGGACAGGGATAACACTGAAGCTTTCTTT. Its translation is CASSLGVGDRDNTEAFF.

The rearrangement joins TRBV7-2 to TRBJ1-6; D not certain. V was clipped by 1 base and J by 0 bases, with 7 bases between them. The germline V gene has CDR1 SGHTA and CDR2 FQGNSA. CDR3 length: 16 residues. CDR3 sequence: CASSLGGSSYNSPLHF. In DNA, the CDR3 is TGTGCCAGCAGCTTAGGAGGGAGCTCCTATAATTCACCCCTCCACTTT.

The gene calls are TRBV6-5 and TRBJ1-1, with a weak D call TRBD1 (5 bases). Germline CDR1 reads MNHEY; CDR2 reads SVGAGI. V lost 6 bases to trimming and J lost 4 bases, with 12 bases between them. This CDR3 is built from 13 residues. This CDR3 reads CASSRGIGTEAFF. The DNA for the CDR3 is TGTGCCAGCAGCCGGGGGATTGGCACTGAAGCTTTCTTT.

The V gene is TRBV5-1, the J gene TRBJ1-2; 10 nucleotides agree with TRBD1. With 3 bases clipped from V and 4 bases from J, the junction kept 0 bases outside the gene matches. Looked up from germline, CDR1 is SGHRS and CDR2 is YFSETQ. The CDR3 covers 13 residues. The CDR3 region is CASSWDRGYGYTF. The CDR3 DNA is TGCGCCAGCAGCTGGGACAGGGGCTATGGCTACACCTTC. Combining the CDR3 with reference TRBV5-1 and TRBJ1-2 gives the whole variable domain KAGVTQTPRYLIKTRGQQVTLSCSPISGHRSVSWYQQTPGQGLQFLFEYFSETQRNKGNFPGRFSGRQFSNSRSEMNVSTLELGDSALYLCASSWDRGYGYTFGSGTRLTVV.

The CDR3 nucleotides read TGTGCCTGGGTACAGGGGAACCCATATAATTCACCCCTCCACTTT. Its protein product is CAWVQGNPYNSPLHF. The chain combines TRBV30 with TRBJ1-6, with 7 bases identical to TRBD1. CDR1 is GTSNPN, CDR2 SVGIG, per germline (reference sequence). With 5 bases clipped from V and 4 bases from J, the junction kept 8 bases outside the gene matches. The CDR3 is 15 amino acids. The whole variable domain, filled in from reference TRBV30 and TRBJ1-6, reads SQTIHQWPATLVQPVGSPLSLECTVEGTSNPNLYWYRQAAGRGLQLLFYSVGIGQISSEVPQNLSASRPQDRQFILSSKKLLLSDSGFYLCAWVQGNPYNSPLHFGNGTRLTVT.

The DNA for the CDR3 is TGCGCCAGCAGCCAAGAAAGGCTAGCGGGAGCCGGCGAGCAGTACTTC. Its protein product is CASSQERLAGAGEQYF. V is TRBV4-1 and J is TRBJ2-7; 10 nucleotides align to TRBD2. The CDR3 covers 16 residues. Per germline, CDR1 MGHRA and CDR2 YSYEKL. V trimming: 0 bases; J trimming: 6 bases; junction bases outside the gene matches: 8.

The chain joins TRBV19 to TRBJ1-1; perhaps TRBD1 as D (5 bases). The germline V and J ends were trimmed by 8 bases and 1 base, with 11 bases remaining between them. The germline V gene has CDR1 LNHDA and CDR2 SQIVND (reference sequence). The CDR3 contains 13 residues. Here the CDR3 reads CASARVGNTEAFF. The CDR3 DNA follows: TGTGCCAGTGCCAGGGTGGGGAACACTGAAGCTTTCTTT.

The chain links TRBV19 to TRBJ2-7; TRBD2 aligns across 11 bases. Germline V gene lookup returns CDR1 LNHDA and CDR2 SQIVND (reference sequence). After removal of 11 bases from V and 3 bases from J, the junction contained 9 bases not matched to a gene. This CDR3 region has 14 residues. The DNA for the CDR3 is TGTGCCGGGACCGGGACTAGCGGAGACTACGAGCAGTACTTC. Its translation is CAGTGTSGDYEQYF.

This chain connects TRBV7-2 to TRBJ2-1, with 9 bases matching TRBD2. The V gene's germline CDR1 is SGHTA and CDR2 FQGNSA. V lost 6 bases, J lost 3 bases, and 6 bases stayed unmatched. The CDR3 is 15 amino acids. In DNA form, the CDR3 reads TGTGCCAGCAGACTTAGCGGGAGAAACTACAATGAGCAGTTCTTC. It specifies CASRLSGRNYNEQFF.

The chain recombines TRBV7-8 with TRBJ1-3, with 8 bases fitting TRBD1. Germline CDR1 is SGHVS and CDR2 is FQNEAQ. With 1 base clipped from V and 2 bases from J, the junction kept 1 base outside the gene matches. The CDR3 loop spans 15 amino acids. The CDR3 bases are TGTGCCAGCAGCTTAGGACAGGGGACTGGAAACACCATATATTTT. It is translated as CASSLGQGTGNTIYF.

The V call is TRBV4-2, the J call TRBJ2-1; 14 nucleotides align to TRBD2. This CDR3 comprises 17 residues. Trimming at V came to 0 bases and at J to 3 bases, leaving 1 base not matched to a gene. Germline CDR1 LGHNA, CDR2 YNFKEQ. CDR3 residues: CASSQDGTSGSYNEQFF. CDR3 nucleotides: TGTGCCAGCAGCCAAGATGGGACTAGCGGGAGCTACAATGAGCAGTTCTTC.

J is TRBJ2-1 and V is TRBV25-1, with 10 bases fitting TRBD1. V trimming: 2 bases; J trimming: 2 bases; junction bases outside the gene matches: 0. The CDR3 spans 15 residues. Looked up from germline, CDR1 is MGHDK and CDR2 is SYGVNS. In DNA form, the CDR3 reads TGTGCCAGCAGTGAAGGACAGGGGGCCTACAATGAGCAGTTCTTC. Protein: CASSEGQGAYNEQFF.

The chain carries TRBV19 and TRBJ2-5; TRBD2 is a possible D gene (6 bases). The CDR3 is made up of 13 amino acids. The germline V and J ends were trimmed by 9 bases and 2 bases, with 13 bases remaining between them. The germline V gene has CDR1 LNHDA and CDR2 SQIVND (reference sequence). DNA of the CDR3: TGTGCCAGCAATATGGGGAGGCAAGAGACCCAGTACTTC. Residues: CASNMGRQETQYF. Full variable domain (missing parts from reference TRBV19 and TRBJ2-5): DGGITQSPKYLFRKEGQNVTLSCEQNLNHDAMYWYRQDPGQGLRLIYYSQIVNDFQKGDIAEGYSVSREKKESFPLTVTSAQKNPTAFYLCASNMGRQETQYFGPGTRLLVL.

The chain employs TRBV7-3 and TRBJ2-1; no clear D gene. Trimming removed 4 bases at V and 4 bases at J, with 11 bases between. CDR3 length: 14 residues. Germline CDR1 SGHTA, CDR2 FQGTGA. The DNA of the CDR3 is TGTGCCAGCAGCTCCATACCCGGTTACAATGAGCAGTTCTTC. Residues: CASSSIPGYNEQFF.

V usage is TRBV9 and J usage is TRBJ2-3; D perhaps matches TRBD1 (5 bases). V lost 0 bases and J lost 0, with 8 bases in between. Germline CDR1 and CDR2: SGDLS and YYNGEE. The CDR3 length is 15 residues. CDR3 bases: TGTGCCAGCAGCGTAGGGGCAGGGAGCACAGATACGCAGTATTTT. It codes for CASSVGAGSTDTQYF. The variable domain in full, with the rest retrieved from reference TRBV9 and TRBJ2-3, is DSGVTQTPKHLITATGQRVTLRCSPRSGDLSVYWYQQSLDQGLQFLIQYYNGEERAKGNILERFSAQQFPDLHSELNLSSLELGDSALYFCASSVGAGSTDTQYFGPGTRLTVL.

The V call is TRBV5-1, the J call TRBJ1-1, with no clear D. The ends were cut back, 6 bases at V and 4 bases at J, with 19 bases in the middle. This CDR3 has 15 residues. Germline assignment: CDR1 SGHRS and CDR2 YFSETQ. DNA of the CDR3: TGCGCCAGCACCCTATCCCGGGGTGGTAGCACTGAAGCTTTCTTT. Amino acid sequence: CASTLSRGGSTEAFF.